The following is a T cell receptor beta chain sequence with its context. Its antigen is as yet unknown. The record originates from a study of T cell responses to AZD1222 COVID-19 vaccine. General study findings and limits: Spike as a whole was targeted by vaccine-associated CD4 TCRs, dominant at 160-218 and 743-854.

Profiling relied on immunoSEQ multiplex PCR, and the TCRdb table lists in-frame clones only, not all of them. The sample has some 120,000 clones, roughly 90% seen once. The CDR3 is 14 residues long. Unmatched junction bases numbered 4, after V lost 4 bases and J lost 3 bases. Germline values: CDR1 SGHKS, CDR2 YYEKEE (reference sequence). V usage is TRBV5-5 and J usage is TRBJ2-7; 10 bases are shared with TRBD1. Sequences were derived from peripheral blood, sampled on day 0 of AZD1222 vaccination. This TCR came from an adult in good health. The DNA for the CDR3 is TGTGCCAGCAGCACGGGACAGGGGCACTACGAGCAGTACTTC. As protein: CASSTGQGHYEQYF.